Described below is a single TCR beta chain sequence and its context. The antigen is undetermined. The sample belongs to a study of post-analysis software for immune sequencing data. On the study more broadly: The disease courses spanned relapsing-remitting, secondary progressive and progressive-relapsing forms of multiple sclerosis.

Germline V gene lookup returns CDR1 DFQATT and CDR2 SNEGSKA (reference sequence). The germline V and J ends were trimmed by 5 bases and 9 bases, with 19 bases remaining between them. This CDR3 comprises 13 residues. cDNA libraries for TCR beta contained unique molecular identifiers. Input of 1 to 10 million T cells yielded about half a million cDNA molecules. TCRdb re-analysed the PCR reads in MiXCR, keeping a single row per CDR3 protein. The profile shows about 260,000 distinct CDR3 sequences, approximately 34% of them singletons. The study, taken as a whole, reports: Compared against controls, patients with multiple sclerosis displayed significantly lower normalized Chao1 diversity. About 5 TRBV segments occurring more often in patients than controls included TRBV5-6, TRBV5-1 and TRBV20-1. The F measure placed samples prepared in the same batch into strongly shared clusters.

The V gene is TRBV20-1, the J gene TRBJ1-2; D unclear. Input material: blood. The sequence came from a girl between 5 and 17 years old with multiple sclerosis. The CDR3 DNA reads TGCAGTGCTGAGATTAATGCCGGTGAAAGCTACACCTTC. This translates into CSAEINAGESYTF.